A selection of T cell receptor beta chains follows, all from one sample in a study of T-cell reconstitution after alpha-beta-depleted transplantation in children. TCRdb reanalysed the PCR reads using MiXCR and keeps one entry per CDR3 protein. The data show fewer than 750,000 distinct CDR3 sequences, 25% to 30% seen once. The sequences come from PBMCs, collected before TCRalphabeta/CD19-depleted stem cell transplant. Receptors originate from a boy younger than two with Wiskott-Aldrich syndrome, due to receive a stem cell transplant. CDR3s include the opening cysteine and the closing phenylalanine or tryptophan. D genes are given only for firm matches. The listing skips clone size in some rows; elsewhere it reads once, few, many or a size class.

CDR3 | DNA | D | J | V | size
CASSLRGVRLDTQYF | TGCGCCAGCAGCTTGCGAGGGGTGAGACTAGATACGCAGTATTTT | . | TRBJ2-3 | TRBV5-1 | .
CASSMGLAGVNEQFF | TGTGCCAGTAGTATGGGACTAGCGGGAGTCAATGAGCAGTTCTTC | TRBD2 | TRBJ2-1 | TRBV19 | few
CAIRRSGSTFSWDEQFF | TGTGCCATCAGACGTAGCGGGAGTACGTTTTCGTGGGATGAGCAGTTCTTC | TRBD2 | TRBJ2-1 | TRBV10-3 | few
CSARLAGIETQYF | TGCAGTGCCCGTCTAGCGGGAATAGAGACCCAGTACTTC | TRBD2 | TRBJ2-5 | TRBV20-1 | few
CASSSRLAGNYNEQFF | TGTGCCAGCAGCTCAAGACTAGCGGGAAACTACAATGAGCAGTTCTTC | TRBD2 | TRBJ2-1 | TRBV7-2 | .
CASSQITGGGLF | TGTGCCAGCAGTCAAATTACGGGAGGAGGCCTATTC | TRBD2 | TRBJ2-1 | TRBV6-6 | few
CSARKGSNEKLFF | TGCAGTGCTAGAAAGGGGTCTAATGAAAAACTGTTTTTT | . | TRBJ1-4 | TRBV20-1 | .
CSANQGSGEKLFF | TGCAGTGCTAATCAGGGGTCAGGTGAAAAACTGTTTTTT | . | TRBJ1-4 | TRBV20-1 | .
CSVGLGAGTPRETQYF | TGCAGCGTTGGTTTAGGGGCGGGAACCCCACGAGAGACCCAGTACTTC | . | TRBJ2-5 | TRBV29-1 | .
CASSLAPGTKTDF | TGTGCCAGCAGCCTCGCCCCCGGGACAAAAACGGACTTC | . | TRBJ2-5 | TRBV7-7 | .
CASSLNKANQPQHF | TGTGCCAGCAGTTTAAACAAGGCTAATCAGCCCCAGCATTTT | . | TRBJ1-5 | TRBV27 | few
CASIGTGGPRDEQFF | TGTGCCAGCATTGGTACGGGAGGGCCTAGAGATGAGCAGTTCTTC | TRBD2 | TRBJ2-1 | TRBV6-1 | .
CATSDSRVYAQPQHF | TGTGCCACCAGTGATTCGAGGGTATACGCTCAGCCCCAGCATTTT | . | TRBJ1-5 | TRBV24-1 | .
CASSLDPGGPAQYF | TGTGCCAGCAGCTTAGATCCGGGAGGGCCTGCCCAGTACTTC | TRBD2 | TRBJ2-5 | TRBV11-2 | .
CSVERGYTDTQYF | TGCAGCGTTGAACGGGGCTACACAGATACGCAGTATTTT | . | TRBJ2-3 | TRBV29-1 | .
CASTSSGPGGYTF | TGTGCCAGCACCTCTTCCGGACCGGGAGGCTACACCTTC | . | TRBJ1-2 | TRBV7-2 | .
CSALGDFSSYNEQFF | TGCAGTGCCCTGGGGGACTTCAGCTCCTACAATGAGCAGTTCTTC | . | TRBJ2-1 | TRBV20-1 | .
CASWGDSSYNEQFF | TGTGCCTCCTGGGGGGATAGCTCCTACAATGAGCAGTTCTTC | . | TRBJ2-1 | TRBV12-3/TRBV12-4 | .
CASSSNIAGVRYNEQFF | TGTGCCAGCAGCTCCAATATAGCGGGAGTACGCTACAATGAGCAGTTCTTC | TRBD2 | TRBJ2-1 | TRBV3-1 | few
CSAQRTNGVRDYEQYF | TGCAGTGCTCAGAGGACTAACGGGGTACGGGACTACGAGCAGTACTTC | . | TRBJ2-7 | TRBV20-1 | .
CSARPEVQETQYF | TGCAGTGCAAGACCGGAGGTACAAGAGACCCAGTACTTC | . | TRBJ2-5 | TRBV20-1 | .
CASTEDQPNQPQHF | TGTGCCAGCACGGAAGACCAGCCGAATCAGCCCCAGCATTTT | . | TRBJ1-5 | TRBV28 | .
CASSPTGVRTEAFF | TGCGCCAGCAGCCCCACAGGGGTGAGAACTGAAGCTTTCTTT | TRBD1 | TRBJ1-1 | TRBV5-1 | few
CASSSRMSQGVAEAFF | TGCGCCAGCAGCTCCCGGATGTCCCAAGGGGTCGCTGAAGCTTTCTTT | . | TRBJ1-1 | TRBV5-1 | few
CASSSSGGFYEQYF | TGTGCCAGCAGTTCATCCGGGGGGTTCTACGAGCAGTACTTC | TRBD2 | TRBJ2-7 | TRBV27 | few
CSVNPRNQETQYF | TGCAGCGTCAATCCTAGAAACCAAGAGACCCAGTACTTC | . | TRBJ2-5 | TRBV29-1 | .
CSVREPRKITDTQYF | TGCAGTGTCCGGGAACCTCGAAAAATCACAGATACGCAGTATTTT | . | TRBJ2-3 | TRBV20-1 | .
CASSLQSLPPLYEQYF | TGTGCCAGCAGCCTCCAGAGCCTCCCCCCCCTCTACGAGCAGTACTTC | . | TRBJ2-7 | TRBV4-2 | many
CASRTLAGGYNEQFF | TGTGCCAGCAGGACACTAGCGGGGGGTTACAATGAGCAGTTCTTC | TRBD2 | TRBJ2-1 | TRBV12-3/TRBV12-4 | few
CASSPNSLETQYF | TGTGCCAGCTCACCAAACAGTTTAGAGACCCAGTACTTC | . | TRBJ2-5 | TRBV18 | .
CASSYFRETGYNEQFF | TGTGCCAGCAGTTACTTCAGGGAGACGGGCTACAATGAGCAGTTCTTC | . | TRBJ2-1 | TRBV6-5 | .
CASSLGGLAGEEFF | TGTGCCAGCAGTTTAGGGGGACTAGCGGGAGAGGAGTTCTTC | TRBD2 | TRBJ2-1 | TRBV27 | .
CSARATASGNTIYF | TGCAGTGCTAGAGCAACAGCGTCTGGAAACACCATATATTTT | . | TRBJ1-3 | TRBV20-1 | .
CASSQGSGSNEQFF | TGTGCCAGCAGCCAAGGAAGCGGGAGTAATGAGCAGTTCTTC | TRBD2 | TRBJ2-1 | TRBV3-1 | .
CASSSLIIQVNEQFF | TGTGCCAGCAGCTCACTCATAATCCAGGTCAATGAGCAGTTCTTC | . | TRBJ2-1 | TRBV7-9 | few
CSARADREYF | TGCAGTGCTAGGGCGGATAGAGAGTACTTC | . | TRBJ2-5 | TRBV20-1 | .
CASSLAAGTRQFF | TGTGCCAGCAGTTTGGCCGCAGGGACTAGGCAGTTCTTC | TRBD2 | TRBJ2-1 | TRBV12-3/TRBV12-4 | .
CASSQDLWGEDTQYF | TGCGCCAGCAGCCAAGACCTTTGGGGCGAAGATACGCAGTATTTT | . | TRBJ2-3 | TRBV4-1 | .
CASSFGSGSSHEQYF | TGTGCCAGCAGTTTTGGGAGCGGGAGTAGTCACGAGCAGTACTTC | TRBD2 | TRBJ2-7 | TRBV5-6 | .
CASSQGPGTSNQPQHF | TGTGCCAGCAGCCAAGGTCCGGGGACTTCGAATCAGCCCCAGCATTTT | . | TRBJ1-5 | TRBV3-1 | .
CSVRGETQYF | TGCAGCGTGCGTGGGGAGACCCAGTACTTC | . | TRBJ2-5 | TRBV29-1 | .
CSAWLANEQFF | TGCAGTGCCTGGCTAGCGAATGAGCAGTTCTTC | . | TRBJ2-1 | TRBV20-1 | few
CASSGTGRNEQYF | TGTGCCAGCAGCGGGACAGGGAGGAACGAGCAGTACTTC | TRBD1 | TRBJ2-7 | TRBV12-3/TRBV12-4 | few
CASSARPTVTGNTIYF | TGTGCCAGCAGCGCGCGTCCGACGGTTACTGGAAACACCATATATTTT | . | TRBJ1-3 | TRBV12-3/TRBV12-4 | few
CATSTGEMNSNQPQHF | TGTGCCACCAGCACAGGGGAGATGAATAGCAATCAGCCCCAGCATTTT | . | TRBJ1-5 | TRBV15 | .